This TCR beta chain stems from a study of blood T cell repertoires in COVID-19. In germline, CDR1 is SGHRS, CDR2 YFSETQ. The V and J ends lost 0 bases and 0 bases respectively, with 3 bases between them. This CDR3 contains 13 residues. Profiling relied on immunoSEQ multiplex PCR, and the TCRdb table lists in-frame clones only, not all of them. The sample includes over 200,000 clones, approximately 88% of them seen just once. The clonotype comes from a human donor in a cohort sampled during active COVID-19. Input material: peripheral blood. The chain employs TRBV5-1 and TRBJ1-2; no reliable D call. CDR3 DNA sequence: TGCGCCAGCAGCTTGGTAGCTAACTATGGCTACACCTTC. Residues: CASSLVANYGYTF.